This entry features one TCR beta chain sequence. The clone's antigen remains unknown. No clone much larger than this one lies a single base away; base qualities are absent. This sample was included in a study of beta chain features in type 1 diabetes (dated by TCRdb to 2016 to 2019). The study in broad terms: No differences in mean age, gender distribution, total cell number or subset yield were found between patients and healthy donors. The study compared TCRB repertoires of sorted circulating CD4+ T cell subsets between recently diagnosed type 1 diabetes patients and matched healthy donors. Regulatory and stem cell-like memory subsets were isolated from only 8 patients and about eight healthy donors, whereas naive and central memory subsets came from all 30 or so donors. Across all samples, some 110,000,000 sorted cells were examined, and cell number per subset correlated strongly with RNA yield. The investigation overall reported the following: At VDJ recombination sites, patients with type 1 diabetes made fewer insertions and deleted more nucleotides, a pattern implying thymic rearrangement abnormalities. In all four CD4+ subsets, TCRB CDR3 length was moderately but significantly shorter in type 1 diabetes patients. Naive, central memory and regulatory TCRB repertoires appeared to be more similar among patients than among healthy donors. PCR might favor shorter templates, but patient and control samples were amplified and corrected together, so any skew would affect both groups equally. Because small numbers of individuals were included in the HLA sub-analyses, any influence of HLA type on TCRB rearrangement was left unresolved. Because cDNA was sequenced instead of genomic DNA, activated cells with high expression could be over-represented, although the groups did not differ in activation or CD3 levels.

Each donor gave one peripheral blood draw, approximately 120 mL on average, collected into heparinised tubes. Using a panel that included CD45RO, CCR7, CD25, CD127, CD95 and CD27, naive, central memory, regulatory and stem cell-like memory CD4+ T cells were sorted on a BD FACSAria II. All sorted populations exceeded 98% purity. PBMCs were isolated immediately by Lymphoprep density gradient centrifugation and stained directly without culture. So that batch effects would be minimized, each experiment stained and sorted samples in pairs, pairing one healthy donor with one patient. Cut back by 7 bases and 1 base, the V and J ends lie 11 bases apart. From a lookup of the germline V gene (reference sequence), CDR1 and CDR2 are SGHNT and YYREEE. Taken from cysteine to phenylalanine, the CDR3 has 14 residues. Only the CDR3 part of the read is kept: 42 bases, read in frame from the first base. The entire isolated RNA was reverse transcribed using the High Capacity cDNA Reverse Transcription Kit, and thus expressed TCRB transcripts were sequenced. Deep immunoSEQ sequencing was performed on naive, central memory and regulatory T cell samples, with an average of roughly 3.6 million total reads per sample. Sorted cells were lysed in RLT buffer and RNA was extracted with DNase-treated RNeasy Micro or Mini kits, depending on cell number. To prevent cross-contamination, every cell subset was processed on its own, while patient and healthy donor samples were processed together. The immunoSEQ multiplex PCR was used to amplify TCRB sequences from cDNA, generating 87-bp fragments that spanned the CDR3 region. Amplicons were sequenced on the Illumina HiSeq platform. Per the original workflow: PCR bias was corrected computationally using synthetic template baselines, and reads within Hamming distance 2 were collapsed, with unmergeable singletons discarded. Reads were aligned against IMGT to assign V, D and J genes, CDR3 length and insertions or deletions at six rearrangement sites. Within each subset, clonotype counts were normalized to the number of sorted cells before true diversity and Gini coefficients were calculated with the tcR R package. Repertoire sharing was quantified using the overlap coefficient calculated on TCRB nucleotide sequences. Out-of-frame TCRB sequences from naive cells were analyzed to stand in for the pre-selection repertoire. TCRdb provides this immuneACCESS table in a form limited to in-frame rearrangements. Some clones are lacking; in checked studies, under half of them reflect an unresolved V gene, and why the rest are absent is not known. V and J calls and clone size are as listed in that table; D and trimming were resolved from the DNA. The sample table shows hundreds of thousands of clones, and about an eighth are seen once. Of the sample, less than 0.04% is held by the ten largest clones.

The rearrangement combines TRBV5-4 with TRBJ2-2; the D segment could be TRBD2, given 6 matching bases. Sequenced material: naive CD4+ T cells from blood. The label giving this sample's cell subset or site can be read as: true naive CD4+ T cells. The clonotype originates from a man in his late teens or twenties with type 1 diabetes. The CDR3 region has the sequence CASRGTRNTGELFF. The nucleotides are TGTGCCAGCCGAGGGACTCGGAACACCGGGGAGCTGTTTTTT.